Listed below are T cell receptor beta chains from one sample, sequenced in a study of CD8 T cells in ankylosing spondylitis. Using its own MiXCR run on the 5' RACE reads, TCRdb lists one record per CDR3 protein. Among around 390,000 distinct CDR3 sequences listed, about a fifth were seen once. Sequencing used blood, either unsorted or a sorted T cell fraction (not recorded which). The origin of the receptors is a male donor with ankylosing spondylitis. Each CDR3 is given with its conserved first and last residue. The D gene is left open where the match is weak. Clone size is shown for a subset of rows, as once, few, many or a class of expanded clone.

clone size: -
D gene: TRBD1
V gene: TRBV9
J gene: TRBJ1-6
CDR3 protein: CASSPRGRDNSPLHF
CDR3 DNA: TGTGCCAGCAGCCCGAGGGGGCGGGACAATTCACCCCTCCACTTT

clone size: -
D gene: TRBD2
V gene: TRBV5-6
J gene: TRBJ2-3
CDR3 protein: CASSYSGTSGDTQYF
CDR3 DNA: TGTGCCAGCAGCTACTCCGGGACTAGCGGAGATACGCAGTATTTT

clone size: -
D gene: TRBD2
V gene: TRBV20-1
J gene: TRBJ2-1
CDR3 protein: CSARARLAGGNEQFF
CDR3 DNA: TGCAGTGCTAGAGCCCGACTAGCGGGAGGTAATGAGCAGTTCTTC

clone size: -
D gene: TRBD2
V gene: TRBV7-8
J gene: TRBJ2-7
CDR3 protein: CASSWTSTSGSYEQYF
CDR3 DNA: TGTGCCAGCAGCTGGACTTCGACTAGCGGGAGTTACGAGCAGTACTTC

clone size: few
D gene: -
V gene: TRBV2
J gene: TRBJ2-3
CDR3 protein: CASSESIYSTDTQYF
CDR3 DNA: TGTGCCAGCAGTGAGTCTATTTACAGCACAGATACGCAGTATTTT

clone size: few
D gene: -
V gene: TRBV6-2/TRBV6-3
J gene: TRBJ2-7
CDR3 protein: CASSYPTPGQAQYF
CDR3 DNA: TGTGCCAGCAGTTACCCCACCCCCGGTCAGGCTCAGTACTTC

clone size: many
D gene: -
V gene: TRBV29-1
J gene: TRBJ1-1
CDR3 protein: CSFQGIRTEAFF
CDR3 DNA: TGCAGCTTTCAAGGAATCAGGACTGAAGCTTTCTTT

clone size: -
D gene: TRBD2
V gene: TRBV10-3
J gene: TRBJ2-5
CDR3 protein: CAISGLVQETQYF
CDR3 DNA: TGTGCCATCAGCGGACTAGTCCAAGAGACCCAGTACTTC

clone size: -
D gene: -
V gene: TRBV20-1
J gene: TRBJ2-1
CDR3 protein: CSARAHRPGGDSYNEQFF
CDR3 DNA: TGCAGTGCTAGGGCCCACCGTCCGGGCGGAGATAGCTACAATGAGCAGTTCTTC

clone size: many
D gene: -
V gene: TRBV7-2
J gene: TRBJ2-1
CDR3 protein: CASSRSGSSYNEQFF
CDR3 DNA: TGCGCCAGCAGCCGTTCAGGTAGCTCCTACAATGAGCAGTTCTTC

clone size: -
D gene: -
V gene: TRBV20-1
J gene: TRBJ2-5
CDR3 protein: CSARALIQETQYF
CDR3 DNA: TGCAGTGCTAGAGCACTAATCCAAGAGACCCAGTACTTC

clone size: -
D gene: -
V gene: TRBV7-2
J gene: TRBJ2-6
CDR3 protein: CASSFERSGANVLTF
CDR3 DNA: TGTGCCAGCAGCTTCGAGCGCTCTGGGGCCAACGTCCTGACTTTC

clone size: many
D gene: TRBD2
V gene: TRBV7-2
J gene: TRBJ2-5
CDR3 protein: CASSLGGSQETQYF
CDR3 DNA: TGTGCCAGCAGCCTAGGCGGGAGCCAAGAGACCCAGTACTTC

clone size: few
D gene: -
V gene: TRBV9
J gene: TRBJ2-2
CDR3 protein: CASSAVGLNSGELFF
CDR3 DNA: TGTGCCAGCAGCGCGGTCGGACTCAACTCCGGGGAGCTGTTTTTT

clone size: few
D gene: -
V gene: TRBV7-9
J gene: TRBJ2-7
CDR3 protein: CASGRQVSSYEQYF
CDR3 DNA: TGTGCCAGCGGGAGACAGGTGTCCTCCTACGAGCAGTACTTC

clone size: -
D gene: TRBD2
V gene: TRBV13
J gene: TRBJ2-1
CDR3 protein: CASRRNLGTAGGLNEQFF
CDR3 DNA: TGTGCCAGCAGACGAAACCTGGGGACGGCGGGAGGACTAAATGAGCAGTTCTTC

clone size: -
D gene: TRBD2
V gene: TRBV7-6
J gene: TRBJ2-1
CDR3 protein: CASNRGTSGSDEQFF
CDR3 DNA: TGTGCCAGCAACCGTGGGACTAGCGGTTCCGATGAGCAGTTCTTC

clone size: -
D gene: -
V gene: TRBV5-1
J gene: TRBJ2-5
CDR3 protein: CASSPVRETQYF
CDR3 DNA: TGCGCCAGCAGCCCCGTCCGGGAGACCCAGTACTTC

clone size: -
D gene: -
V gene: TRBV4-1
J gene: TRBJ2-6
CDR3 protein: CASSPREGPGANVLTF
CDR3 DNA: TGCGCCAGCAGCCCACGCGAGGGGCCTGGGGCCAACGTCCTGACTTTC

clone size: few
D gene: TRBD2
V gene: TRBV20-1
J gene: TRBJ2-3
CDR3 protein: CSARAGLAGPTDTQYF
CDR3 DNA: TGCAGTGCTAGAGCTGGACTAGCGGGTCCCACAGATACGCAGTATTTT

clone size: -
D gene: -
V gene: TRBV20-1
J gene: TRBJ2-1
CDR3 protein: CSAVNRDAWNYNEQFF
CDR3 DNA: TGCAGTGCAGTCAACCGGGACGCCTGGAATTACAATGAGCAGTTCTTC

clone size: -
D gene: TRBD2
V gene: TRBV19
J gene: TRBJ2-7
CDR3 protein: CASSRRGTSGSYEQYF
CDR3 DNA: TGTGCCAGTAGTAGGAGGGGGACTAGCGGATCCTACGAGCAGTACTTC

clone size: -
D gene: TRBD1
V gene: TRBV5-1
J gene: TRBJ2-5
CDR3 protein: CASSLRTGGNFQETQYF
CDR3 DNA: TGCGCCAGCAGCTTAAGGACAGGGGGAAACTTCCAAGAGACCCAGTACTTC

clone size: few
D gene: -
V gene: TRBV24-1
J gene: TRBJ2-5
CDR3 protein: CATSVGEGTQYF
CDR3 DNA: TGTGCCACCAGTGTGGGAGAGGGGACCCAGTACTTC

clone size: -
D gene: TRBD1
V gene: TRBV2
J gene: TRBJ1-6
CDR3 protein: CASSEATGGISPLHF
CDR3 DNA: TGTGCCAGCAGTGAAGCGACAGGGGGTATTTCACCCCTCCACTTT

clone size: few
D gene: TRBD2
V gene: TRBV28
J gene: TRBJ2-1
CDR3 protein: CASSLFLAGDNEQFF
CDR3 DNA: TGTGCCAGCAGTTTATTCCTAGCGGGAGACAATGAGCAGTTCTTC

clone size: few
D gene: -
V gene: TRBV5-1
J gene: TRBJ2-1
CDR3 protein: CASSLGSANEQFF
CDR3 DNA: TGCGCCAGCAGCCTGGGGTCGGCGAATGAGCAGTTCTTC

clone size: few
D gene: -
V gene: TRBV12-3/TRBV12-4
J gene: TRBJ2-7
CDR3 protein: CASSRSPGEERGTYEQYF
CDR3 DNA: TGTGCCAGCAGCCGCAGCCCAGGGGAGGAAAGGGGTACCTACGAGCAGTACTTC

clone size: -
D gene: TRBD2
V gene: TRBV10-1
J gene: TRBJ2-7
CDR3 protein: CASSESAASGIYEQYF
CDR3 DNA: TGCGCCAGCAGTGAGTCTGCGGCTAGCGGGATATACGAGCAGTACTTC

clone size: -
D gene: -
V gene: TRBV28
J gene: TRBJ2-7
CDR3 protein: CASSPSVTYEQYF
CDR3 DNA: TGTGCCAGCAGTCCCTCGGTCACCTACGAGCAGTACTTC

clone size: -
D gene: TRBD2
V gene: TRBV6-1
J gene: TRBJ2-5
CDR3 protein: CASSESLAGGLETQYF
CDR3 DNA: TGTGCCAGCAGTGAATCCCTAGCGGGAGGACTAGAGACCCAGTACTTC

clone size: -
D gene: TRBD1
V gene: TRBV20-1
J gene: TRBJ1-1
CDR3 protein: CSAAGQPMVTEAFF
CDR3 DNA: TGCAGTGCGGCGGGACAGCCGATGGTCACTGAAGCTTTCTTT

clone size: few
D gene: -
V gene: TRBV10-3
J gene: TRBJ2-1
CDR3 protein: CATGGDPYNEQFF
CDR3 DNA: TGTGCCACTGGTGGGGACCCCTACAATGAGCAGTTCTTC

clone size: -
D gene: TRBD2
V gene: TRBV6-4
J gene: TRBJ2-1
CDR3 protein: CASSVLAGPNEQFF
CDR3 DNA: TGTGCCAGCAGTGTTCTAGCGGGACCCAATGAGCAGTTCTTC

clone size: few
D gene: -
V gene: TRBV12-3/TRBV12-4
J gene: TRBJ2-1
CDR3 protein: CASTIGGNNEQFF
CDR3 DNA: TGTGCCAGCACTATAGGGGGGAACAATGAGCAGTTCTTC

clone size: few
D gene: -
V gene: TRBV14
J gene: TRBJ1-1
CDR3 protein: CASSQQAGITEAFF
CDR3 DNA: TGTGCCAGCAGCCAGCAGGCCGGGATCACTGAAGCTTTCTTT

clone size: -
D gene: -
V gene: TRBV25-1
J gene: TRBJ2-3
CDR3 protein: CASSESGFTRQYF
CDR3 DNA: TGTGCCAGCAGTGAATCGGGGTTCACCCGGCAGTATTTT

clone size: few
D gene: -
V gene: TRBV7-2
J gene: TRBJ2-7
CDR3 protein: CASSLVLEYEQYF
CDR3 DNA: TGTGCCAGCAGCTTAGTCCTGGAGTACGAGCAGTACTTC

clone size: -
D gene: -
V gene: TRBV5-1
J gene: TRBJ1-4
CDR3 protein: CASSFETRNEKLFF
CDR3 DNA: TGCGCCAGCAGCTTCGAGACACGTAATGAAAAACTGTTTTTT

clone size: few
D gene: -
V gene: TRBV2
J gene: TRBJ1-5
CDR3 protein: CASSVMSNQPQHF
CDR3 DNA: TGTGCCAGCAGTGTAATGTCCAATCAGCCCCAGCATTTT

clone size: -
D gene: TRBD2
V gene: TRBV20-1
J gene: TRBJ2-1
CDR3 protein: CSAEPTSGSNEQFF
CDR3 DNA: TGCAGTGCCGAGCCGACTAGCGGGAGCAATGAGCAGTTCTTC

clone size: -
D gene: TRBD2
V gene: TRBV3-1
J gene: TRBJ2-3
CDR3 protein: CASSQAVAGAADTQYF
CDR3 DNA: TGTGCCAGCAGCCAAGCCGTAGCGGGAGCCGCCGATACGCAGTATTTT

clone size: -
D gene: -
V gene: TRBV18
J gene: TRBJ1-1
CDR3 protein: CASSPRDTEAFF
CDR3 DNA: TGTGCCAGCTCACCGAGGGACACTGAAGCTTTCTTT

clone size: few
D gene: -
V gene: TRBV28
J gene: TRBJ2-3
CDR3 protein: CASSLLTDTQYF
CDR3 DNA: TGTGCCAGCAGTTTGCTCACAGATACGCAGTATTTT

clone size: -
D gene: -
V gene: TRBV2
J gene: TRBJ2-5
CDR3 protein: CASSVGVGATQETQYF
CDR3 DNA: TGTGCCAGCAGTGTGGGCGTGGGAGCTACCCAAGAGACCCAGTACTTC

clone size: many
D gene: TRBD2
V gene: TRBV7-2
J gene: TRBJ2-2
CDR3 protein: CASTGGPNTGELFF
CDR3 DNA: TGTGCCAGCACGGGGGGGCCGAACACCGGGGAGCTGTTTTTT

clone size: many
D gene: TRBD1
V gene: TRBV7-8
J gene: TRBJ1-5
CDR3 protein: CASSLGPGQVNQPQHF
CDR3 DNA: TGTGCCAGCAGCTTAGGGCCGGGACAGGTTAATCAGCCCCAGCATTTT

clone size: once
D gene: -
V gene: TRBV3-1
J gene: TRBJ2-5
CDR3 protein: CASSQEPKETQYF
CDR3 DNA: TGTGCCAGCAGCCAAGAACCCAAAGAGACCCAGTACTTC

clone size: -
D gene: -
V gene: TRBV9
J gene: TRBJ2-1
CDR3 protein: CASSVVRLGKGEQFF
CDR3 DNA: TGTGCCAGCAGCGTAGTGCGCCTAGGGAAGGGGGAGCAGTTCTTC

clone size: -
D gene: -
V gene: TRBV7-8
J gene: TRBJ1-2
CDR3 protein: CASSLSWDYGYTF
CDR3 DNA: TGTGCCAGCAGCTTATCTTGGGACTATGGCTACACCTTC

clone size: -
D gene: TRBD2
V gene: TRBV5-1
J gene: TRBJ2-7
CDR3 protein: CASSLVSGTVAYEQYF
CDR3 DNA: TGCGCCAGCAGCTTGGTTAGCGGGACGGTCGCCTACGAGCAGTACTTC

clone size: -
D gene: -
V gene: TRBV7-2
J gene: TRBJ2-7
CDR3 protein: CASSLEARYEQYF
CDR3 DNA: TGTGCCAGCAGCTTAGAGGCCCGCTACGAGCAGTACTTC

clone size: -
D gene: -
V gene: TRBV12-3/TRBV12-4
J gene: TRBJ1-2
CDR3 protein: CASRPAGAVETGYTF
CDR3 DNA: TGTGCCAGCAGGCCTGCGGGGGCCGTGGAGACGGGCTACACCTTC

clone size: few
D gene: -
V gene: TRBV15
J gene: TRBJ2-7
CDR3 protein: CATSDYLGVSYEQYF
CDR3 DNA: TGTGCCACCAGCGACTACCTGGGAGTTTCCTACGAGCAGTACTTC

clone size: -
D gene: -
V gene: TRBV20-1
J gene: TRBJ1-1
CDR3 protein: CSAAAVNTEAFF
CDR3 DNA: TGCAGTGCCGCGGCCGTGAACACTGAAGCTTTCTTT

clone size: -
D gene: -
V gene: TRBV6-2/TRBV6-3
J gene: TRBJ2-3
CDR3 protein: CASSQGRGTVDTQYF
CDR3 DNA: TGTGCCAGCAGCCAGGGACGGGGAACAGTGGATACGCAGTATTTT

clone size: many
D gene: TRBD2
V gene: TRBV27
J gene: TRBJ2-1
CDR3 protein: CASSRTSGRVYNEQFF
CDR3 DNA: TGTGCCAGCAGTCGGACTAGCGGGAGGGTGTACAATGAGCAGTTCTTC

clone size: once
D gene: -
V gene: TRBV6-1
J gene: TRBJ1-5
CDR3 protein: CASSPLTGNQPQHF
CDR3 DNA: TGTGCCAGCAGCCCCCTGACAGGCAATCAGCCCCAGCATTTT

clone size: few
D gene: TRBD2
V gene: TRBV5-1
J gene: TRBJ2-1
CDR3 protein: CASSSTSGGRYEQFF
CDR3 DNA: TGCGCCAGCAGCTCTACTAGTGGCGGGAGGTATGAGCAGTTCTTC

clone size: few
D gene: -
V gene: TRBV20-1
J gene: TRBJ2-1
CDR3 protein: CSARIESGPSYNEQFF
CDR3 DNA: TGCAGTGCTAGAATAGAAAGCGGGCCCTCCTACAATGAGCAGTTCTTC